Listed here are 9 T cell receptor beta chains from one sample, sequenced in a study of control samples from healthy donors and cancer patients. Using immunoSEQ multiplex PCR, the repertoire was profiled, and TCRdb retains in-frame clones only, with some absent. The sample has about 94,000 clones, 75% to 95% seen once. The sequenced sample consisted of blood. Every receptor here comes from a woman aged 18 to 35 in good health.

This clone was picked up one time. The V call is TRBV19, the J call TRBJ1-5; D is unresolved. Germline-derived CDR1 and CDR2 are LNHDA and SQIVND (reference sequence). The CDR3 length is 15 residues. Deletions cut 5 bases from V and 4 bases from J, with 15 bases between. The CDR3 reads CASSWSRQPNQPQHF. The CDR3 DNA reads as TGTGCCAGTAGTTGGTCCCGGCAGCCAAATCAGCCCCAGCATTTT. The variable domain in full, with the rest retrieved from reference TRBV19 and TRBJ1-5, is DGGITQSPKYLFRKEGQNVTLSCEQNLNHDAMYWYRQDPGQGLRLIYYSQIVNDFQKGDIAEGYSVSREKKESFPLTVTSAQKNPTAFYLCASSWSRQPNQPQHFGDGTRLSIL.

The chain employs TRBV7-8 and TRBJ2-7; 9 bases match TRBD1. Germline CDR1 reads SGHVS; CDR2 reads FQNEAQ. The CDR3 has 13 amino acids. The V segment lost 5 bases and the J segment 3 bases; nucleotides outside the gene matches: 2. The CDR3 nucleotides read TGTGCCAGCAGCCGGACAGGGGTCTACGAGCAGTACTTC. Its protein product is CASSRTGVYEQYF.

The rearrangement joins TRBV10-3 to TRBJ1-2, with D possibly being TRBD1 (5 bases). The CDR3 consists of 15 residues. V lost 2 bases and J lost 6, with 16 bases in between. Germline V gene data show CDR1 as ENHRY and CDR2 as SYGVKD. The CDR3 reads CAISEDGGAVDGYTF. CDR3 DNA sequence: TGTGCCATCAGTGAGGACGGAGGGGCTGTCGATGGCTACACCTTC.

Written as DNA, the CDR3 is TGTGCCAGCAGTGAAGGCTCTGGGGCCAACGTCCTGACTTTC. It translates to CASSEGSGANVLTF. The chain recombines TRBV6-4 with TRBJ2-6, with D uncertain. V lost 3 bases and J lost 0, with 3 bases in between. Germline V gene data show CDR1 as MRHNA and CDR2 as SNTAGT. The CDR3 has 14 residues.

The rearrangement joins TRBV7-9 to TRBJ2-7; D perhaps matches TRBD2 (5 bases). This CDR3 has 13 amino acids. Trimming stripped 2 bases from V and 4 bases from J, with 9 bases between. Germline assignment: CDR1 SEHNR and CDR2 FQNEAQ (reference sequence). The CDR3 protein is CASSLSGIYEQYF. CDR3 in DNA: TGTGCCAGCAGCTTATCGGGGATATACGAGCAGTACTTC.

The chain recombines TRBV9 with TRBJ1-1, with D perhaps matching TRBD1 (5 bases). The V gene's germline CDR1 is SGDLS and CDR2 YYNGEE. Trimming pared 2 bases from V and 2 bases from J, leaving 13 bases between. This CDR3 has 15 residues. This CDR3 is CASSVGVQGNTEAFF. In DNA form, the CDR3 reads TGTGCCAGCAGCGTGGGAGTCCAGGGAAACACTGAAGCTTTCTTT.

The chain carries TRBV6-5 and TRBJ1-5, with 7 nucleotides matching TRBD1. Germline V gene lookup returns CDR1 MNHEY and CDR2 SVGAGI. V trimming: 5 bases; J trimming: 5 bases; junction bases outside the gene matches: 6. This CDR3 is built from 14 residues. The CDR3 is CASSLRGGDQPQHF. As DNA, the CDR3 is TGTGCCAGCAGTCTCAGGGGGGGCGATCAGCCCCAGCATTTT.

The CDR3: CASKGVSYEQYF. DNA for the CDR3: TGTGCCAGCAAAGGTGTATCCTACGAGCAGTACTTC. The chain is built from TRBV2 and TRBJ2-7; D not certain. Germline CDR1 SNHLY, CDR2 FYNNEI. This CDR3 comprises 12 residues. V shed 7 bases and J shed 1 base, with 8 bases lying between them.

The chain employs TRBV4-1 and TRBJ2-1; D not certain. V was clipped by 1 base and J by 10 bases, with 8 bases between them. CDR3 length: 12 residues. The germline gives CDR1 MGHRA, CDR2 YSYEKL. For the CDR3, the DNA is TGCGCCAGCAGCCAAGTAAGGGCGGAGCAGTTCTTC. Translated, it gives CASSQVRAEQFF.